The rows below give T cell receptor beta chains drawn from one sample of a study of blood T cell repertoires in COVID-19. TCRdb keeps only in-frame clones here, not all; method: immunoSEQ multiplex PCR. The sample consists of about 480,000 clones, 85% to 90% of them appearing once. The sequenced material came from peripheral blood. The source of these receptors is a man between 18 and 35 years old with COVID-19, enrolled during active disease. Both conserved end residues are trimmed from each CDR3. D genes are given only for firm matches.

j_call d_call v_call cdr3_aa
TRBJ2-5 . TRBV11-2 ASSTPGSAETQY
TRBJ2-1 . TRBV29-1 SVRYYSGSYNEQF
TRBJ2-5 . TRBV12-3/TRBV12-4 ASSYDRETQY
TRBJ2-7 . TRBV19 ASSIGQGNEQY
TRBJ2-7 . TRBV9 ASSPTTGIGEQY
TRBJ2-1 TRBD2 TRBV10-1 ASSDQAGGHNEQF
TRBJ1-2 TRBD1 TRBV5-6 ASSFGQGYGYT
TRBJ2-1 . TRBV20-1 SASGETEQF
TRBJ1-3 TRBD1 TRBV5-4 ASSQGQGAYGNTIY
TRBJ2-1 TRBD2 TRBV29-1 SVDPIAGAYNEQF
TRBJ2-3 TRBD2 TRBV27 AVQAGGPIDTQY
TRBJ2-1 TRBD2 TRBV18 ASSPDRDYKLSSYNEQF
TRBJ2-5 TRBD1 TRBV6-1 ASSDLPGQGPQETQY
TRBJ1-1 . TRBV29-1 SVEKRVDEAF
TRBJ1-6 . TRBV4-1 ASSQETGISPLH
TRBJ2-1 . TRBV5-4 ASSLNNEQF
TRBJ1-2 . TRBV5-1 ASSSLTAGEDGYT
TRBJ2-7 TRBD2 TRBV27 ASSYLGGSSYEQY